The next 21 T cell receptor beta chains were all read from a single sample in a study of blood T cells in healthy people across ages. Then a second PCR, running about 6 to 12 cycles, was carried out with a sample-barcoded 5' primer and a J-beta primer mix. Using its own MiXCR run on the 5' RACE reads, TCRdb lists one record per CDR3 protein. The table records approximately 490,000 distinct CDR3 sequences, 24% of them present only once. The data also belong to a second study, concerning T cells of mothers and their children.

Material for sequencing was blood. These receptors all come from a boy younger than 18 in good health.

This clonotype was seen ten or more times. CDR3 region: CASSLAARQETQYF. The CDR3 DNA sequence: TGTGCCAGCAGCTTAGCGGCCCGCCAAGAGACCCAGTACTTC. The chain couples TRBV7-6 to TRBJ2-5; D gene uncertain. There are 14 residues in the CDR3. CDR1 and CDR2 (germline): SGHVS, FNYEAQ. The V end lost 0 bases, the J end lost 1 base, and 6 bases lay between the germline ends.

Comment on this clonotype: A much larger clone is a single base away; this may be a read error. The V and J genes are TRBV7-9 and TRBJ2-3; D is unclear. Germline V lookup: CDR1 SEHNR, CDR2 FQNEAQ (reference sequence). V shed 5 bases and J shed 4 bases, with 4 bases lying between them. The CDR3 spans 11 residues. The CDR3: CASSNADTQYF. The CDR3 DNA is TGTGCCAGCAGCAACGCAGATACGCAGTATTTT.

The CDR3 sequence is CASGGQGKNTEAFF. The CDR3 DNA reads TGTGCCAGCGGTGGACAGGGTAAGAACACTGAAGCTTTCTTT. V is TRBV6-2 or TRBV6-3 and J is TRBJ1-1; 8 nucleotides match TRBD1. Germline trimming cut 8 bases from V and 1 base from J; bases unmatched to any gene: 6. Germline CDR1 MNHEY, CDR2 SVGEGT. CDR3 length equals 14 residues.

The V and J genes are TRBV4-3 and TRBJ2-5; TRBD1 agrees at 8 bases. The J call may be faulty, since TRBJ2-7 better matches the DNA end. Germline CDR1 LGHNA, CDR2 YSLEER. The CDR3 covers 16 residues. The CDR3 DNA is TGCGCCAGCAGCCAAGAATGGACAGGGCACCACTACGAGCAGTACTTC. It codes for CASSQEWTGHHYEQYF.

The rearrangement joins TRBV12-5 to TRBJ2-1; TRBD2 matches 8 bases. Losses at the gene ends were 6 bases for V and 3 bases for J; bases not matched to a gene: 7. There are 15 residues in the CDR3. The germline V gene encodes CDR1 LGHNT and CDR2 FRNRAP. The CDR3: CASGRSGGYYNEQFF. CDR3 coding DNA: TGTGCTAGTGGACGGAGCGGGGGATACTACAATGAGCAGTTCTTC. The full variable domain, with the rest looked up from reference TRBV12-5 and TRBJ2-1, is DARVTQTPRHKVTEMGQEVTMRCQPILGHNTVFWYRQTMMQGLELLAYFRNRAPLDDSGMPKDRFSAEMPDATLATLKIQPSEPRDSAVYFCASGRSGGYYNEQFFGPGTRLTVL.

This clonotype occurred a few times. The CDR3 bases are TGTGCCAGCAGCTTAGCGTACCTCACCGGGGAGCTGTTTTTT. It yields the protein CASSLAYLTGELFF. The gene calls are TRBV7-2 and TRBJ2-2, with D hard to call. Per germline, CDR1 SGHTA and CDR2 FQGNSA. Trimming removed 0 bases at V and 4 bases at J, with 6 bases between. CDR3 length equals 14 residues.

This clonotype was found many times. The CDR3 reads CASRSGTGVYGYTF. Written as DNA, the CDR3 is TGTGCCAGCAGGTCCGGGACAGGGGTTTATGGCTACACCTTC. The chain joins TRBV27 to TRBJ1-2; 10 positions agree with TRBD1. The CDR3 is made up of 14 amino acids. With V trimmed by 6 bases and J by 5 bases, 6 bases remained unmatched. Germline lookup yields CDR1 MNHEY and CDR2 SMNVEV (reference sequence).

This clonotype was recorded at least ten times. This sequence joins TRBV20-1 and TRBJ2-7; D is undetermined. CDR1 and CDR2 (germline): DFQATT, SNEGSKA (reference sequence). Trimming stripped 0 bases from V and 7 bases from J, with 7 bases between. The CDR3 covers 11 residues. In DNA form, the CDR3 reads TGCAGTGCTAGAGAATCGCGGGAGCAGTACTTC. Amino acids: CSARESREQYF.

This clonotype was detected only a few times. The junction differs from germline at one of its ends, possibly a read error. The V and J genes are TRBV28 and TRBJ2-2, with D maybe TRBD2 (5 bases). Per the germline V gene, CDR1 is MDHEN and CDR2 is SYDVKM. This CDR3 has 16 residues. CDR3 sequence: CASRYRPSANTGEQFF. The CDR3 DNA sequence: TGTGCCAGCAGATACCGTCCCTCCGCGAACACCGGGGAGCAGTTTTTT. The whole variable domain, remainder taken from reference TRBV28 and TRBJ2-2, is DVKVTQSSRYLVKRTGEKVFLECVQDMDHENMFWYRQDPGLGLRLIYFSYDVKMKEKGDIPEGYSVSREKKERFSLILESASTNQTSMYLCASRYRPSANTGEQFFGEGSRLTVL.

The CDR3 DNA follows: TGTGCCAGCTTGAGCGGGAGGGCCCACAATGAGCAGTTCTTC. Amino acid sequence: CASLSGRAHNEQFF. The V and J genes are TRBV28 and TRBJ2-1; 10 bases map to TRBD2. Germline-derived CDR1 and CDR2 are MDHEN and SYDVKM. This CDR3 region has 14 residues. Germline trimming cut 8 bases from V and 5 bases from J; bases unmatched to any gene: 6. Using reference TRBV28 and TRBJ2-1 for the parts outside the CDR3, the full variable domain is DVKVTQSSRYLVKRTGEKVFLECVQDMDHENMFWYRQDPGLGLRLIYFSYDVKMKEKGDIPEGYSVSREKKERFSLILESASTNQTSMYLCASLSGRAHNEQFFGPGTRLTVL.

A word on this clonotype: One junction end disagrees with the germline gene, perhaps due to a read error. J is TRBJ2-5 and V is TRBV5-1; D may correspond to TRBD1 or TRBD2 (7 bases each). The length of the CDR3 is 15 residues. CDR1 is SGHRS, CDR2 YFSETQ, per germline. The CDR3 nucleotides read TGCGCCAGCAGCGCTTCTCAGGGGGACTACAATGAGCGGTTCTTC. Its protein product is CASSASQGDYNERFF. Filled out from reference TRBV5-1 and TRBJ2-5, the complete variable domain reads KAGVTQTPRYLIKTRGQQVTLSCSPISGHRSVSWYQQTPGQGLQFLFEYFSETQRNKGNFPGRFSGRQFSNSRSEMNVSTLELGDSALYLCASSASQGDYNERFFGPGTRLLVL.

This chain joins TRBV29-1 and TRBJ2-2, with D unresolved. The CDR3 is 15 residues long. Germline CDR1 and CDR2: SQVTM and ANQGSEA. The V and J ends lost 4 bases and 4 bases respectively, with 16 bases between them. Here the CDR3 reads CSVGVLGWATGELFF. Written as DNA, the CDR3 is TGCAGCGTTGGGGTCCTGGGGTGGGCCACCGGGGAGCTGTTTTTT.

The V call is TRBV7-9, the J call TRBJ2-7; no clear D gene. The germline V gene encodes CDR1 SEHNR and CDR2 FQNEAQ (reference sequence). Trimming took 2 bases from V and 2 from J, leaving 16 bases between them. The CDR3 has 16 residues. In nucleotides, the CDR3 is TGTGCCAGCAGCTTAAATCGGGCAGCCCAAACCTACGAGCAGTACTTC. Encoded protein: CASSLNRAAQTYEQYF.

The rearrangement joins TRBV29-1 to TRBJ2-2, with 8 bases matching TRBD1. CDR3 length: 13 residues. V shed 7 bases and J 9 bases; nucleotides not matched to a gene: 10. Germline V gene lookup returns CDR1 SQVTM and CDR2 ANQGSEA. For the CDR3, the DNA is TGCAGCGCTGGGGAGACAGGGGTCAGGGAGCTGTTTTTT. Encoded protein: CSAGETGVRELFF.

The chain uses TRBV7-6 and TRBJ2-5; tentatively, D is TRBD2 (5 bases). The J call may be in error: the DNA end matches TRBJ2-1 better. Germline V gives CDR1 SGHVS, CDR2 FNYEAQ. The CDR3 has 13 amino acids. The CDR3 sequence is CASSLILEREQFF. CDR3 in DNA: TGTGCCAGCAGCTTAATACTAGAACGGGAGCAGTTCTTC.

The rearrangement joins TRBV25-1 to TRBJ1-4; D remains unclear. CDR1 MGHDK and CDR2 SYGVNS come from the germline V gene. This CDR3 region has 13 residues. Trimming shortened V by 5 bases and J by 4 bases, and 8 bases separated the two germline ends. The CDR3 region is CASSIRYNEKLFF. Here the CDR3 DNA reads TGTGCCAGCAGTATTCGGTATAATGAAAAACTGTTTTTT.

This chain uses TRBV11-2 with TRBJ2-1, with TRBD2 matching over 7 bases. This CDR3 has 14 amino acids. In germline, CDR1 is SGHAT, CDR2 FQNNGV. The V and J ends lost 1 base and 9 bases, in that order; junction bases with no gene match: 6. The DNA of the CDR3 is TGTGCCAGCAGCTTAGCTCGGGGGGTAATTGAGCAGTTCTTC. Amino acids: CASSLARGVIEQFF.

This clonotype has just a few counts. The chain combines TRBV28 with TRBJ2-2, with a weak D call TRBD1 (6 bases). Germline V gene lookup returns CDR1 MDHEN and CDR2 SYDVKM. V was pared by 2 bases and J by 1 base, with 23 bases between. The CDR3 has 20 residues. CDR3 residues: CASSLPSLSRGLKNTGELFF. The DNA for the CDR3 is TGTGCCAGCAGTTTACCCTCACTTAGCAGGGGCCTTAAGAACACCGGGGAGCTGTTTTTT.

The sample holds a few counts of this clonotype. V gene TRBV5-1 combines with J gene TRBJ2-5; TRBD2 agrees at 11 bases. The junction had 7 bases not matched to a gene; V was cut back by 4 bases and J by 5 bases. Germline lookup yields CDR1 SGHRS and CDR2 YFSETQ. There are 15 residues in the CDR3. CDR3 protein: CASSRSGRVSETQYF. CDR3 DNA sequence: TGCGCCAGCAGCCGTAGCGGGAGGGTCTCGGAGACCCAGTACTTC.

The chain couples TRBV11-1 to TRBJ2-1, with D possibly called TRBD1 or TRBD2 (6 bases each). Trimming took off 1 base at V and 2 bases at J, with 18 bases between the two ends. The germline V gene encodes CDR1 SGHAT and CDR2 FQDESV (reference sequence). The CDR3 covers 18 residues. The CDR3: CASSLDSRGHDPYNEQFF. The CDR3 nucleotides read TGTGCCAGCAGCTTAGATTCCCGGGGGCACGATCCCTACAATGAGCAGTTCTTC.

The chain couples TRBV7-2 to TRBJ2-4; 7 nucleotides line up with TRBD2. The trim removed 1 base at V and 2 bases at J, leaving 11 bases unmatched. Germline V CDR1 and CDR2: SGHTA, FQGNSA. This CDR3 comprises 18 residues. As DNA, the CDR3 is TGTGCCAGCAGCTTAGGGGCAGGGAGGGGCCTAACCAAAAACATTCAGTACTTC. It encodes CASSLGAGRGLTKNIQYF.